This T cell receptor beta chain was identified in a study of T-cell memory formation after mild COVID-19. Study as a whole: There were largely donor-specific TCR clusters. General study results and limits: Contracting clones from day 15 to 85 had balanced CD4/CD8; later expanders favoured CD4+.

Remarks on this clonotype: Its antigen is still unknown.

The CDR3 covers 15 residues. Trimming took 7 bases from V and 2 from J, leaving 16 bases between them. TCRdb re-analysed the 5' RACE reads in MiXCR, keeping a single row per CDR3 protein. The sample yields under 650,000 distinct CDR3 sequences, 18% seen once. The chain is built from TRBV12-3 or TRBV12-4 and TRBJ2-3, with D tentatively TRBD1 or TRBD2 (5 bases each). The source material was PBMCs or a T cell subset sorted from them (not recorded which). The receptor's source is an adult woman who had mild COVID-19 (a few samples of this study predate the infection). Cell type and time point are not known. CDR3 loop: CASTWRWGNTDTQYF. The CDR3 DNA reads TGTGCCAGCACTTGGCGATGGGGGAACACAGATACGCAGTATTTT.